Listed below are T cell receptor beta chains from one sample, sequenced in a study of cytomegalovirus exposure and HLA in healthy donors. TCRdb's copy holds only in-frame clones and misses some; the assay was immunoSEQ multiplex PCR. The data hold some 190,000 clones, with approximately 77% observed a single time. Sequenced: PBMCs. Receptor source: a man aged 35-49 years in good health and CMV-seropositive. Each CDR3 is given with its conserved first and last residue. Fields, in order: D gene, V gene, CDR3 protein. The D gene is left open where the match is weak.

>TRBD2|TRBV28
CASGGGSSYEQYF
>.|TRBV27
CASSFRVGRTEQFF
>.|TRBV28
CASSLAEGEQYF
>TRBD1|TRBV27
CASSFAIYPGGTGELFF
>.|TRBV9
CASSVATNRVGSGNTIYF
>.|TRBV9
CASSRGRGVNTGELFF
>TRBD2|TRBV5-1
CASSWGGGDNEQFF
>TRBD1|TRBV4-1
CASSSTGTALLSGANVLTF
>.|TRBV5-4
CASSSVGGSGGYTF
>TRBD1|TRBV2
CASSDLGQLNNSPLHF
>.|TRBV7-9
CASSLGDYTGELFF
>.|TRBV7-2
CASSLAGHSYEQYF
>.|TRBV5-1
CASSLGGRVDYGYTF
>.|TRBV4-3
CASSQVQGGQPQHF
>.|TRBV5-5
CASSLDRTTKGNTIYF